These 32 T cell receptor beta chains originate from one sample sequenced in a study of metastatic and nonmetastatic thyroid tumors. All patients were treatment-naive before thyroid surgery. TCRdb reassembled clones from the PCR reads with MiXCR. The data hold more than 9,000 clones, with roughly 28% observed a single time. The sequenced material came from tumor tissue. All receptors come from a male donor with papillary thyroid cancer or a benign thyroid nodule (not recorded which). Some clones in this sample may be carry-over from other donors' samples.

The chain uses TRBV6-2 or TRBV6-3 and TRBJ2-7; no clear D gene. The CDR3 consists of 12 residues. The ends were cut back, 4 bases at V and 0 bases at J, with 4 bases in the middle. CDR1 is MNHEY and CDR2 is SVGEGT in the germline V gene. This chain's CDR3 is CASSLLSYEQYF. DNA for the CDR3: TGTGCCAGCAGTTTACTCTCCTACGAGCAGTACTTC.

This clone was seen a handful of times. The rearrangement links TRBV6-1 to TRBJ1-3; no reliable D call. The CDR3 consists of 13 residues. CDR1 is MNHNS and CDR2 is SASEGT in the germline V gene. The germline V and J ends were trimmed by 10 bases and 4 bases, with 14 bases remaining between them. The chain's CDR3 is CATNDRLGNTIYF. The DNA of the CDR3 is TGTGCCACCAATGACCGATTGGGAAACACCATATATTTT.

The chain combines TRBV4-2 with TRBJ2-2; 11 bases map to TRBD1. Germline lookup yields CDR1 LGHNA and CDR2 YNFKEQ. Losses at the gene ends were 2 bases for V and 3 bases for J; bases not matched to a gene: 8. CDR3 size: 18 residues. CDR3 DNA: TGTGCCAGCAGCCAACCGGGACAGGGGGTTGTAGACACCGGGGAGCTGTTTTTT. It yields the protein CASSQPGQGVVDTGELFF.

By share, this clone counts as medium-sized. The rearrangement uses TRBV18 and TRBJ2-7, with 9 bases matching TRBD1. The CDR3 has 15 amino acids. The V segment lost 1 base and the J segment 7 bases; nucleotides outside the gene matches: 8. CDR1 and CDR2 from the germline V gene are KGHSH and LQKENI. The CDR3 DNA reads TGTGCCAGCTCACCACGAACAGGGGGCCTGGTGGAGCAGTACTTC. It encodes CASSPRTGGLVEQYF.

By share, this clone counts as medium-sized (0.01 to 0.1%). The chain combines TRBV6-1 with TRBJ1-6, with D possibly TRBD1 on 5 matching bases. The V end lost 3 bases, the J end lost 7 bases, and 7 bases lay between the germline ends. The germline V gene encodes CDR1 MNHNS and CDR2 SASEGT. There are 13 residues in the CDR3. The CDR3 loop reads CASSDRENSPLHF. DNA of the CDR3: TGTGCCAGCAGTGACAGGGAAAATTCACCCCTCCACTTT.

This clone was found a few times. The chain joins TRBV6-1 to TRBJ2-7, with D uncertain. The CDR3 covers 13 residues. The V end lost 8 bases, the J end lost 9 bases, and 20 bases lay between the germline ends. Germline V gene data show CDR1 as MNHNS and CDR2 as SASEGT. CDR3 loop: CASGVTGGLVQYF. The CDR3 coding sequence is TGTGCCAGCGGGGTGACGGGCGGATTGGTGCAGTACTTC.

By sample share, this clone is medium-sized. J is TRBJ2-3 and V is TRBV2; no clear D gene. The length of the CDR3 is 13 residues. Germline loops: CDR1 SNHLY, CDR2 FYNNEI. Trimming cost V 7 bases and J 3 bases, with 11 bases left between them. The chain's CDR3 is CASMNPGTDTQYF. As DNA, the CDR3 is TGTGCCAGCATGAATCCCGGAACAGATACGCAGTATTTT.

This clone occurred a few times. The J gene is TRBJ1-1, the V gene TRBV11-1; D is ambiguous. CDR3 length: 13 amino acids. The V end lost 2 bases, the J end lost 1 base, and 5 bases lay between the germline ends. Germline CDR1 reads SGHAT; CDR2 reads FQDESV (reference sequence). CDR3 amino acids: CASSLFSNTEAFF. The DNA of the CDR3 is TGTGCCAGCAGCTTATTTTCGAACACTGAAGCTTTCTTT.

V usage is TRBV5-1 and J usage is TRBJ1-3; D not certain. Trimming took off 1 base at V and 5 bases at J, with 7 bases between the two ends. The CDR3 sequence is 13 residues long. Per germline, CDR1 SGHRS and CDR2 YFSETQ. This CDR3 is CASSLSPRNTIYF. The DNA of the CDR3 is TGCGCCAGCAGCTTGTCGCCAAGAAACACCATATATTTT.

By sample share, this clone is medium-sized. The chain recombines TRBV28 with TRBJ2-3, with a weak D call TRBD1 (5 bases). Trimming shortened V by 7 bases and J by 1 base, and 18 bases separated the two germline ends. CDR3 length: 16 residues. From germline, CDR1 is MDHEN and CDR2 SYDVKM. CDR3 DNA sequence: TGTGCCAGCACCAAGGGGTGGAATCGTCGCACAGATACGCAGTATTTT. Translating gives CASTKGWNRRTDTQYF.

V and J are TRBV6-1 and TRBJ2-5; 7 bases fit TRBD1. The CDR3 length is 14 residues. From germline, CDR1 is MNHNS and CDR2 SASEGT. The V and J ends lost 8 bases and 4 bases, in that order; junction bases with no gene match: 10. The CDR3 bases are TGTGCCAGCGTAGCAGGGGGACCTCCAGAGACCCAGTACTTC. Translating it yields CASVAGGPPETQYF.

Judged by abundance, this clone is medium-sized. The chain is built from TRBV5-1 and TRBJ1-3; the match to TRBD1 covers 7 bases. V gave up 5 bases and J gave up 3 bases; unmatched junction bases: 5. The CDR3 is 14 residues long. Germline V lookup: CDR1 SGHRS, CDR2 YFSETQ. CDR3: CASSLTGHGNTIYF. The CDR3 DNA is TGCGCCAGCAGTTTGACAGGGCATGGAAACACCATATATTTT.

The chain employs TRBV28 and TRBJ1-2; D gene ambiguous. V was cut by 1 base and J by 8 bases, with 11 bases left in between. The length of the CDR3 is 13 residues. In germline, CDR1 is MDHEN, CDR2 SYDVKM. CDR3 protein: CASSLSGTSGYTF. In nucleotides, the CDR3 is TGTGCCAGCAGTTTATCCGGCACGTCAGGCTACACCTTC.

As DNA, the CDR3 is TGTGCCAGCAGCTTAGACAGCAACGAGCAGTACTTC. It yields the protein CASSLDSNEQYF. The V call is TRBV7-4, the J call TRBJ2-7; D ambiguous. CDR1 and CDR2 (germline): SGHVT, SQSDAQ. Trimming stripped 1 base from V and 5 bases from J, with 6 bases between. CDR3 length: 12 residues.

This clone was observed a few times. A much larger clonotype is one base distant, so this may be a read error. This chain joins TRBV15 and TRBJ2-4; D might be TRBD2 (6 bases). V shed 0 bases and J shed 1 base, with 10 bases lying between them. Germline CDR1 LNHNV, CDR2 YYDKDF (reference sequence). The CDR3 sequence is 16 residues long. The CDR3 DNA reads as TGTGCCACCAGCAGAGATCCGGAGGGCGCCAAAAACATTCAGTACTTC. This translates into CATSRDPEGAKNIQYF.

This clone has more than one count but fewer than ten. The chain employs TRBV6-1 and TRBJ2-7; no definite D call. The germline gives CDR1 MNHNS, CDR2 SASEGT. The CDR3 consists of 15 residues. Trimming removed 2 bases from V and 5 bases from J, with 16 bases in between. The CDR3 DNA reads TGTGCCAGCAGTGAAACGGCTGGGGTCAATGACGAGCAGTACTTC. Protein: CASSETAGVNDEQYF.

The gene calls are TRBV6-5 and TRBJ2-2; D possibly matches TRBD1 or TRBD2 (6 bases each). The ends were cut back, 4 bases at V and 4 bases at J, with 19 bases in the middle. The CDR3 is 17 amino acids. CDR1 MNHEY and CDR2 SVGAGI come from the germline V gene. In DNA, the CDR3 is TGTGCCAGCAGTTTAAACAGGGCGGGTAGCGGCACCGGGGAGCTGTTTTTT. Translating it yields CASSLNRAGSGTGELFF.

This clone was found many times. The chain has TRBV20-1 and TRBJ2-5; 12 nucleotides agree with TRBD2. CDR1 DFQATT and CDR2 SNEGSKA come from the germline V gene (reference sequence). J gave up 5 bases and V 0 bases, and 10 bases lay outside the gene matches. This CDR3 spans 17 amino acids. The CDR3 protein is CSARDPLAGGPLETQYF. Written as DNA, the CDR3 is TGCAGTGCTAGAGATCCTCTAGCGGGAGGGCCCCTTGAGACCCAGTACTTC.

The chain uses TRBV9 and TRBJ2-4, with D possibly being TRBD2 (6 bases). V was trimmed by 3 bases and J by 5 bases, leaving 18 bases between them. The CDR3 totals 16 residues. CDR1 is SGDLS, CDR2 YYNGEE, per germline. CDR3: CASSARMGGEENIQYF. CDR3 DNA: TGTGCCAGCAGCGCCAGAATGGGGGGAGAGGAAAACATTCAGTACTTC. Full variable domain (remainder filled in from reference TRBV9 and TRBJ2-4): DSGVTQTPKHLITATGQRVTLRCSPRSGDLSVYWYQQSLDQGLQFLIQYYNGEERAKGNILERFSAQQFPDLHSELNLSSLELGDSALYFCASSARMGGEENIQYFGAGTRLSVL.

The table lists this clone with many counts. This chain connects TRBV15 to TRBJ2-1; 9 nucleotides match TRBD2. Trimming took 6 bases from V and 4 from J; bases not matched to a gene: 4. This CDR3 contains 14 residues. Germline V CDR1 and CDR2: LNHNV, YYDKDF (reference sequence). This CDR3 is CATSTSGRYNEQFF. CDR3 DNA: TGTGCCACCAGTACTAGCGGGCGGTACAATGAGCAGTTCTTC. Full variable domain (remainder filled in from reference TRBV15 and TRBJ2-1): DAMVIQNPRYQVTQFGKPVTLSCSQTLNHNVMYWYQQKSSQAPKLLFHYYDKDFNNEADTPDNFQSRRPNTSFCFLDIRSPGLGDTAMYLCATSTSGRYNEQFFGPGTRLTVL.

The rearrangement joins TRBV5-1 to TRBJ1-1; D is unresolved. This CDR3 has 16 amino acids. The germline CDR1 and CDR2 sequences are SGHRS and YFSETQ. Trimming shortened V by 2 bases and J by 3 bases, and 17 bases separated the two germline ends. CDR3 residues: CASSFAIGGMDTEAFF. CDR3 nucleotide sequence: TGCGCCAGCAGCTTCGCAATTGGAGGCATGGACACTGAAGCTTTCTTT.

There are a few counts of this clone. In DNA, the CDR3 is TGTGCCAGCAGTCAAGAATATGGCTACACCTTC. Translation gives CASSQEYGYTF. The chain joins TRBV6-1 to TRBJ1-2; no reliable D call. Trimming took off 5 bases at V and 5 bases at J, with 6 bases between the two ends. Germline V lookup: CDR1 MNHNS, CDR2 SASEGT. CDR3 length: 11 amino acids.

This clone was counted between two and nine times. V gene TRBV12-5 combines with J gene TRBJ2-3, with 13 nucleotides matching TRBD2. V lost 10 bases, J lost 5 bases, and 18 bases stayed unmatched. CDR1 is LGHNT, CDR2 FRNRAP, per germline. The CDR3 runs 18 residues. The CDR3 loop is CAIVLSATSGRMVDTQYF. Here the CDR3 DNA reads TGTGCTATTGTTTTGTCCGCGACTAGCGGGAGGATGGTAGATACGCAGTATTTT.

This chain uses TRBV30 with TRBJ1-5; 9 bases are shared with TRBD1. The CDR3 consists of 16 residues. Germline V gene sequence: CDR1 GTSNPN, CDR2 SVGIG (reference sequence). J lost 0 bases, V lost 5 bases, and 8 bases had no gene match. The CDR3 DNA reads TGTGCCTGGGGTGAACAGGGGGCACTTAGCAATCAGCCCCAGCATTTT. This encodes CAWGEQGALSNQPQHF.

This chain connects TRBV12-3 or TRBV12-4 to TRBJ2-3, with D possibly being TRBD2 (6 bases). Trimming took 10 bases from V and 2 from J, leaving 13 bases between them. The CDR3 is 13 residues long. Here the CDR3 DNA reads TGTGCCATCCGATCGGGGGTCACAGATACGCAGTATTTT. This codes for CAIRSGVTDTQYF.

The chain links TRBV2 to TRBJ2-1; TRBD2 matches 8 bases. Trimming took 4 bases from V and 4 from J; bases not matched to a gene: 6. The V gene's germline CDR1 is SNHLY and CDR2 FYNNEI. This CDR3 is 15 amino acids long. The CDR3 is CASSGLSGVYNEQFF. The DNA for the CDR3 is TGTGCCAGCAGTGGCCTTAGCGGGGTTTACAATGAGCAGTTCTTC.

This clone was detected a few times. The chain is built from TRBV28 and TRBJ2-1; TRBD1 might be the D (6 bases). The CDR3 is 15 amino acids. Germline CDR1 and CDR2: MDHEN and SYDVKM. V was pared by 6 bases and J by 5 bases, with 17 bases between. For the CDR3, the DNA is TGTGCCAGCAGGTCGGCAGGGGCGGGCCACAATGAGCAGTTCTTC. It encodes CASRSAGAGHNEQFF.

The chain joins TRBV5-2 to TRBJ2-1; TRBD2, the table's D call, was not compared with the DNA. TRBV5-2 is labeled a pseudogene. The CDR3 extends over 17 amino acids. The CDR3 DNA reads TGTGCCAGCAACTCTCCGGGACTAGCGGGATTCGGAAATGATCAGTTCTTC. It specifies CASNSPGLAGFGNDQFF.

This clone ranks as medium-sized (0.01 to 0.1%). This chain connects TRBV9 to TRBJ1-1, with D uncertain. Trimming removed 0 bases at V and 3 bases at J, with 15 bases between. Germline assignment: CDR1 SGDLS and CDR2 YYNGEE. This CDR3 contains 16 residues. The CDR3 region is CASSVGVMAGDTEAFF. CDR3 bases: TGTGCCAGCAGCGTAGGGGTCATGGCCGGGGACACTGAAGCTTTCTTT.

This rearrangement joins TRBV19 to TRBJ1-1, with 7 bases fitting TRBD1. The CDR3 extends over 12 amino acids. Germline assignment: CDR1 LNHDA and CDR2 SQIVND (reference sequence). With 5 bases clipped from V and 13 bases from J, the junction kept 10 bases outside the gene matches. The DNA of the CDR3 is TGTGCCAGTAGTCCAAGAACAGGGGCGGATTTCTTT. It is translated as CASSPRTGADFF.

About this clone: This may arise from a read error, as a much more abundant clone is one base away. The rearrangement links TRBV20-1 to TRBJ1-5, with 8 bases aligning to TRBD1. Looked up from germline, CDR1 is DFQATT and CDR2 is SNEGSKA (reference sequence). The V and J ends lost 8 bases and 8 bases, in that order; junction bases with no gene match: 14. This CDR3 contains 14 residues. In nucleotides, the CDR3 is TGCAGTTCACAACAGGACAGGGTGAATAAGCCCCAGCATTTT. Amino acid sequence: CSSQQDRVNKPQHF.

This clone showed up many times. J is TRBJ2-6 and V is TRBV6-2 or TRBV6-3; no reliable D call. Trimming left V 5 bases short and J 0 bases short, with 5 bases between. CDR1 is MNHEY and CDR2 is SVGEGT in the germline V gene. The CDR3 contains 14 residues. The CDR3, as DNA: TGTGCCAGCAGTCCCCACTCTGGGGCCAACGTCCTGACTTTC. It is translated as CASSPHSGANVLTF.